One sample yielded the 28 T cell receptor beta chains listed below, sequenced in a study of persistence of HIV-infected CD4 T cells. Cells were stimulated nonspecifically with anti-CD3/anti-CD28 magnetic beads. Responding CD4+ T cells were sorted by upregulation of both CD40 ligand and CD69. For these TCRs, the target antigens are not known. Sequencing used immunoSEQ version 4 in survey mode. Only in-frame clones appear in the TCRdb table, and some are missing; sequencing was by immunoSEQ multiplex PCR. The sample comprises 40,000 to 55,000 clones, 85% to 90% of which are singletons, and 2.5% to 4% rests with the top ten. The source material was CD4+ T cells sorted from PBMCs after roughly 17-hour stimulation, sampled from a patient who received antiretroviral therapy. The receptors originated from an adult woman with HIV who was CMV-seropositive.

V is TRBV7-2 and J is TRBJ1-5; D is unclear. CDR3 length equals 14 residues. CDR1 is SGHTA, CDR2 FQGNSA, per germline. The V and J ends lost 1 base and 3 bases respectively, with 7 bases between them. This CDR3 is CASSLVRLNQPQHF. CDR3 in DNA: TGTGCCAGCAGCTTAGTACGCCTCAATCAGCCCCAGCATTTT.

This clone was counted once. The chain is built from TRBV19 and TRBJ1-5; TRBD1 aligns across 9 bases. The CDR3 length is 16 residues. In germline, CDR1 is LNHDA, CDR2 SQIVND (reference sequence). J lost 4 bases, V lost 5 bases, and 9 bases had no gene match. CDR3 protein: CASSVKAGTGNQPQHF. DNA of the CDR3: TGTGCCAGTAGTGTTAAGGCCGGGACAGGGAATCAGCCCCAGCATTTT.

The rearrangement links TRBV19 to TRBJ2-5, with a weak D call TRBD2 (6 bases). Germline V lookup: CDR1 LNHDA, CDR2 SQIVND (reference sequence). This CDR3 has 16 amino acids. V was trimmed by 6 bases and J by 4 bases, leaving 21 bases between them. The CDR3 DNA is TGTGCCAGTAGCCCTCGAGGAGGGCCAGGTGGAGAGACCCAGTACTTC. It specifies CASSPRGGPGGETQYF.

This chain uses TRBV12-1 with TRBJ2-6; TRBD1 is the table's D call and was not checked against the DNA. TRBV12-1 is shown as a pseudogene. CDR3 size: 19 residues. The CDR3 region is CASSPRDATGLSGANVLTF. In nucleotides, the CDR3 is TGTGCCAGCAGCCCTCGCGACGCGACAGGGCTCTCTGGGGCCAACGTCCTGACTTTC.

This clone has a single count. V gene TRBV7-6 combines with J gene TRBJ2-7; 13 bases map to TRBD2. Germline V gene data show CDR1 as SGHVS and CDR2 as FNYEAQ. J was trimmed by 2 bases and V by 5 bases; bases with no gene match: 3. This CDR3 is built from 15 residues. The CDR3 region has the DNA TGTGCCAGCAGCCCGACTAGCGGGGGGCCCTACGAGCAGTACTTC. The encoded protein is CASSPTSGGPYEQYF. The entire variable domain, with the rest obtained from reference TRBV7-6 and TRBJ2-7, is as follows: GAGVSQSPRYKVTKRGQDVALRCDPISGHVSLYWYRQALGQGPEFLTYFNYEAQQDKSGLPNDRFSAERPEGSISTLTIQRTEQRDSAMYRCASSPTSGGPYEQYFGPGTRLTVT.

This clone occurred once. The V and J genes are TRBV19 and TRBJ1-1; no firm D call. CDR3 length equals 15 residues. The germline V and J ends were trimmed by 4 bases and 1 base, with 13 bases remaining between them. Germline assignment: CDR1 LNHDA and CDR2 SQIVND (reference sequence). CDR3 sequence: CASSSGVGANTEAFF. CDR3 DNA sequence: TGTGCCAGTAGTAGCGGTGTCGGAGCGAACACTGAAGCTTTCTTT.

V usage is TRBV10-3 and J usage is TRBJ1-1; D is possibly TRBD1 (6 bases). The CDR3 extends over 13 amino acids. V was clipped by 8 bases and J by 1 base, with 11 bases between them. Germline V gene data show CDR1 as ENHRY and CDR2 as SYGVKD. The CDR3 region is CAIHRDQNTEAFF. CDR3 bases: TGTGCCATCCACAGGGACCAGAACACTGAAGCTTTCTTT.

The V and J genes are TRBV6-1 and TRBJ2-7, with 11 positions matching TRBD1. The germline V gene has CDR1 MNHNS and CDR2 SASEGT. There are 14 residues in the CDR3. J was trimmed by 2 bases and V by 6 bases; bases with no gene match: 3. The CDR3 spells CASRPGQGAYEQYF. CDR3 nucleotide sequence: TGTGCCAGCAGGCCGGGACAGGGGGCCTACGAGCAGTACTTC.

The V and J genes are TRBV3-1 (or the pseudogene TRBV3-2) and TRBJ1-5; D ambiguous. Germline CDR1 is LGHDT and CDR2 is YNNKEL (reference sequence). The V gene lost 0 bases and the J gene lost 11 bases, with 17 bases spanning the gap. This CDR3 contains 15 residues. This CDR3 reads CASSQDLTQVGSQHF. CDR3 sequence (DNA): TGTGCCAGCAGCCAAGATTTAACGCAGGTGGGATCCCAGCATTTT.

A single count supports this clone. J is TRBJ2-7 and V is TRBV2; D unresolved. The CDR3 has 13 residues. The germline CDR1 and CDR2 sequences are SNHLY and FYNNEI. V lost 7 bases and J 7 bases, leaving 17 bases between the germline ends. CDR3 protein: CASTLQIIEEQYF. CDR3 nucleotide sequence: TGTGCCAGCACCCTCCAAATAATAGAGGAGCAGTACTTC.

This chain links TRBV5-6 with TRBJ1-3; possibly TRBD1 for D (6 bases). Deletions cut 3 bases from V and 4 bases from J, with 17 bases between. The CDR3 spans 16 residues. The germline V gene has CDR1 SGHDT and CDR2 YYEEEE. CDR3 in DNA: TGTGCCAGCAGCTCCCAGCTCAGGGGAGCCGGAAACACCATATATTTT. It encodes CASSSQLRGAGNTIYF.

The chain combines TRBV25-1 with TRBJ2-7, with 9 bases lining up with TRBD1. In germline, CDR1 is MGHDK, CDR2 SYGVNS. The CDR3 sequence is 14 residues long. The V gene end was trimmed by 3 bases and the J gene end by 4 bases; junction bases not matched to a gene: 4. Written as DNA, the CDR3 is TGTGCCAGCAGTGACCCCGGGACAGGGTACGAGCAGTACTTC. Protein product: CASSDPGTGYEQYF.

V is TRBV5-6 and J is TRBJ2-5; no clear D gene. Germline assignment: CDR1 SGHDT and CDR2 YYEEEE. The CDR3 consists of 11 residues. The V end lost 1 base, the J end lost 5 bases, and 3 bases lay between the germline ends. The CDR3 coding sequence is TGTGCCAGCAGCTTGATGGAGACCCAGTACTTC. This gives the protein CASSLMETQYF.

The chain carries TRBV28 and TRBJ2-5; 8 nucleotides line up with TRBD2. Losses at the gene ends were 4 bases for V and 5 bases for J; bases not matched to a gene: 12. The CDR3 length is 16 residues. CDR1 is MDHEN, CDR2 SYDVKM, per germline. In nucleotides, the CDR3 is TGTGCCAGCAGTTCGCCGCCCGGGACTAGTGGGGAGACCCAGTACTTC. This encodes CASSSPPGTSGETQYF. The whole variable domain, remainder taken from reference TRBV28 and TRBJ2-5, is DVKVTQSSRYLVKRTGEKVFLECVQDMDHENMFWYRQDPGLGLRLIYFSYDVKMKEKGDIPEGYSVSREKKERFSLILESASTNQTSMYLCASSSPPGTSGETQYFGPGTRLLVL.

In this sample, this clone turned up once. V gene TRBV24-1 combines with J gene TRBJ1-1, with TRBD1 matching over 9 bases. V lost 5 bases, J lost 1 base, and 7 bases stayed unmatched. The CDR3 has 16 amino acids. The germline CDR1 and CDR2 sequences are KGHDR and SFDVKD. CDR3: CATSAGTGLPNTEAFF. The CDR3 nucleotides are TGTGCCACCAGTGCCGGGACAGGGCTTCCGAACACTGAAGCTTTCTTT.

The rearrangement links TRBV10-3 to TRBJ1-2; D unclear. The germline V and J ends were trimmed by 8 bases and 8 bases, with 18 bases remaining between them. Germline CDR1 is ENHRY and CDR2 is SYGVKD. This CDR3 is 13 amino acids long. This CDR3 reads CAIQGPTKGGYTF. CDR3 sequence (DNA): TGTGCCATCCAAGGACCTACAAAAGGGGGCTACACCTTC.

The chain couples TRBV6-2 or TRBV6-3 to TRBJ2-2, with D perhaps matching TRBD2 (5 bases). Germline V gene data show CDR1 as MNHEY and CDR2 as SVGEGT. The length of the CDR3 is 16 residues. Between the trimmed V and J ends, which lost 5 bases and 6 bases, there was a span of 19 bases. Here the CDR3 reads CASSVILLGRAGELFF. As DNA, the CDR3 is TGTGCCAGCAGTGTAATTTTACTAGGTAGAGCCGGGGAGCTGTTTTTT.

The V gene is TRBV3-1 (or the pseudogene TRBV3-2), the J gene TRBJ2-3; no clear D. Between the trimmed V and J ends, which lost 1 base and 11 bases, there was a span of 10 bases. This CDR3 has 12 residues. Germline lookup yields CDR1 LGHDT and CDR2 YNNKEL (reference sequence). DNA of the CDR3: TGTGCCAGCAGCCAAGCTTTCTCGGGGCAGTATTTT. This encodes CASSQAFSGQYF.

The chain has TRBV12-3 or TRBV12-4 and TRBJ2-1; 7 bases are shared with TRBD2. The CDR3 is 12 amino acids. The ends lost 6 bases at V and 15 bases at J; junction bases unmatched: 11. CDR3 nucleotides: TGTGCCAGCAGCCAGGGAGGGCCAAGTCGGTTCTTC. Its protein is CASSQGGPSRFF.

The genes are TRBV24-1 and TRBJ1-2; no reliable D call. Trimming stripped 11 bases from V and 0 bases from J, with 21 bases between. The CDR3 runs 16 residues. Germline CDR1 and CDR2: KGHDR and SFDVKD. The CDR3 here is CAIGPGSSLANYGYTF. DNA of the CDR3: TGTGCCATCGGCCCGGGGAGTTCATTAGCTAACTATGGCTACACCTTC.

The chain combines TRBV7-2 with TRBJ1-5, with unresolved D. CDR3 length: 15 amino acids. The germline V gene has CDR1 SGHTA and CDR2 FQGNSA. V was cut by 1 base and J by 4 bases, with 11 bases left in between. CDR3 in amino acids: CASSLDSRSNQPQHF. The CDR3 nucleotides are TGTGCCAGCAGCTTAGACTCCCGGTCAAATCAGCCCCAGCATTTT.

The genes are TRBV5-1 and TRBJ1-5, with D tentatively TRBD1 (5 bases). The CDR3 totals 16 residues. The V gene lost 0 bases and the J gene lost 1 base, with 11 bases spanning the gap. Germline CDR1 is SGHRS and CDR2 is YFSETQ. CDR3 DNA: TGCGCCAGCAGCTTGGCCGGGTCAGGGAGCAATCAGCCCCAGCATTTT. It is translated as CASSLAGSGSNQPQHF. Together with reference TRBV5-1 and TRBJ1-5, the CDR3 gives the full variable domain: KAGVTQTPRYLIKTRGQQVTLSCSPISGHRSVSWYQQTPGQGLQFLFEYFSETQRNKGNFPGRFSGRQFSNSRSEMNVSTLELGDSALYLCASSLAGSGSNQPQHFGDGTRLSIL.

The CDR3 sequence: CASSQGLSGGGRDTQYF. The CDR3 DNA is TGTGCCAGCAGCCAAGGCCTTAGCGGGGGGGGCCGGGATACGCAGTATTTT. The chain joins TRBV3-1 (or the pseudogene TRBV3-2) to TRBJ2-3; the match to TRBD2 covers 11 bases. V dropped 1 base and J dropped 6; count of bases not matched to a gene: 9. This CDR3 spans 17 amino acids. From germline, CDR1 is LGHDT and CDR2 YNNKEL (reference sequence).

This chain uses TRBV4-3 with TRBJ2-5; the match to TRBD1 covers 10 bases. CDR1 is LGHNA and CDR2 is YSLEER in the germline V gene. The V segment lost 0 bases and the J segment 5 bases; nucleotides outside the gene matches: 3. The CDR3 consists of 15 residues. CDR3 nucleotides: TGCGCCAGCAGCCAAGAGGGACAGGGGATCGAGACCCAGTACTTC. Translated, it gives CASSQEGQGIETQYF.

The chain combines TRBV18 with TRBJ2-7; 11 bases line up with TRBD1. After removal of 6 bases from V and 0 bases from J, the junction contained 1 base not matched to a gene. Germline V CDR1 and CDR2: KGHSH, LQKENI. The CDR3 has 14 residues. The CDR3 nucleotides are TGTGCCAGCTCGGGGACAGGGGGCTCCTACGAGCAGTACTTC. Its translation is CASSGTGGSYEQYF.

The chain recombines TRBV20-1 with TRBJ2-7; tentatively, D is TRBD2 (6 bases). Germline values: CDR1 DFQATT, CDR2 SNEGSKA (reference sequence). Trimming took 3 bases from V and 4 from J, leaving 7 bases between them. The CDR3 spans 11 residues. For the CDR3, the DNA is TGCAGTGCTAGGGGGGGTTACGAGCAGTACTTC. Translating it yields CSARGGYEQYF.

This clone was observed once. V and J are TRBV27 and TRBJ2-7, with 7 bases lining up with TRBD2. The junction had 10 bases not matched to a gene; V was cut back by 3 bases and J by 5 bases. The CDR3 sequence is 15 residues long. The germline V gene has CDR1 MNHEY and CDR2 SMNVEV (reference sequence). The DNA of the CDR3 is TGTGCCAGCAGTTTTGATAGGGCGGGAGTTGACGAGCAGTACTTC. Its translation is CASSFDRAGVDEQYF.

The gene calls are TRBV6-5 and TRBJ1-5; 10 nucleotides line up with TRBD1. This CDR3 is 14 amino acids long. The V gene's germline CDR1 is MNHEY and CDR2 SVGAGI. With V trimmed by 6 bases and J by 7 bases, 6 bases remained unmatched. The CDR3 DNA sequence: TGTGCCAGCAGACCAGGACAGGGGGAACAGCCCCAGCATTTT. Translated, it gives CASRPGQGEQPQHF.